One and the same sample provided the 28 T cell receptor beta chains below, sequenced in a study of T cells in Graves' hyperthyroidism and ophthalmopathy. Amplification of TCR beta CDR3 regions used RNA as the template. The HTBI primer set served for first-round RT-PCR of the TCR CDR3. TCRdb analysed the multiplex PCR reads with MiXCR anew, one entry per CDR3 protein. The sample consists of 600,000 to 850,000 distinct CDR3 sequences, roughly 20% of them appearing once. Sequencing was performed on blood. These receptors all stem from a woman aged 45-65 years with Graves' hyperthyroidism that later progressed to Graves' ophthalmopathy.

The chain recombines TRBV11-2 with TRBJ1-2, with D unresolved. The CDR3 length is 15 residues. Per germline, CDR1 SGHAT and CDR2 FQNNGV. The V end was cut by 2 bases, the J end by 3 bases, with 13 bases between. CDR3 sequence: CASSLSPWEDYGYTF. DNA of the CDR3: TGTGCCAGCAGCTTAAGCCCTTGGGAGGACTATGGCTACACCTTC. Supplemented by reference TRBV11-2 and TRBJ1-2, the full variable domain reads EAGVAQSPRYKIIEKRQSVAFWCNPISGHATLYWYQQILGQGPKLLIQFQNNGVVDDSQLPKDRFSAERLKGVDSTLKIQPAKLEDSAVYLCASSLSPWEDYGYTFGSGTRLTVV.

This clonotype was counted ten times or more. The chain employs TRBV7-2 and TRBJ2-7; D is unclear. Germline assignment: CDR1 SGHTA and CDR2 FQGNSA. Trimming stripped 1 base from V and 0 bases from J, with 10 bases between. The CDR3 covers 15 residues. The CDR3 nucleotides are TGTGCCAGCAGCTTAGTTTCACAGAGCTCCTACGAGCAGTACTTC. The encoded protein is CASSLVSQSSYEQYF.

This clonotype has at least ten counts. V usage is TRBV7-8 and J usage is TRBJ2-7; D perhaps matches TRBD1 (6 bases). This CDR3 contains 16 residues. V dropped 5 bases and J dropped 2 bases, with 19 bases sitting between them. Germline V lookup: CDR1 SGHVS, CDR2 FQNEAQ. The CDR3 protein is CASSIHRVSGTYEQYF. The CDR3 nucleotides are TGTGCCAGCAGCATCCACAGGGTATCCGGGACCTACGAGCAGTACTTC.

Details on this clonotype: A much larger clone lies a single base off, so this may be a read error. V gene TRBV7-9 combines with J gene TRBJ1-4; D is ambiguous. The germline V gene encodes CDR1 SEHNR and CDR2 FQNEAQ (reference sequence). The germline V and J ends were trimmed by 7 bases and 10 bases, with 16 bases remaining between them. The CDR3 loop spans 13 amino acids. Here the CDR3 reads CASNSLREGKLFF. The DNA of the CDR3 is TGTGCCAGCAACTCCCTCCGGGAGGGAAAACTGTTTTTT.

This rearrangement joins TRBV6-5 to TRBJ1-2; 9 bases are shared with TRBD1. There are 17 residues in the CDR3. The ends lost 3 bases at V and 7 bases at J; junction bases unmatched: 15. Germline CDR1 and CDR2: MNHEY and SVGAGI. CDR3 residues: CASSYLSRGQGLFGYTF. The CDR3 DNA sequence: TGTGCCAGCAGTTATCTCTCTCGGGGACAGGGACTATTTGGCTACACCTTC.

The V gene is TRBV10-3, the J gene TRBJ2-2, with TRBD2 matching 7 bases. V was pared by 3 bases and J by 1 base, with 2 bases of the junction left unmatched. Germline V CDR1 and CDR2: ENHRY, SYGVKD. The CDR3 is 15 residues long. CDR3 sequence reads: CAISDQRGNTGELFF. DNA of the CDR3: TGTGCCATCAGTGACCAGCGGGGGAACACCGGGGAGCTGTTTTTT.

The CDR3, as DNA: TGTGCCAGCAGCCAAAACAGGGGAGGGAATCAGCCCCAGCATTTT. As protein: CASSQNRGGNQPQHF. This chain links TRBV3-1 with TRBJ1-5, with TRBD1 identical over 7 bases. Trimming cost V 2 bases and J 4 bases; bases outside gene matches: 5. Germline assignment: CDR1 LGHDT and CDR2 YNNKEL (reference sequence). This CDR3 spans 15 amino acids.

Many counts were recorded for this clonotype. The chain employs TRBV12-3 or TRBV12-4 and TRBJ1-4; 10 bases are a match to TRBD1. The CDR3 loop spans 15 amino acids. V lost 3 bases and J lost 7; bases outside the gene matches: 5. As DNA, the CDR3 is TGTGCCAGCAGTTTTGGGGACAGGGGCGGTGAAAAACTGTTTTTT. Encoded protein: CASSFGDRGGEKLFF.

This clonotype has a count of ten or more. The V call is TRBV18, the J call TRBJ2-3, with TRBD1 matching over 7 bases. The V gene end was trimmed by 3 bases and the J gene end by 1 base; junction bases not matched to a gene: 4. The CDR3 is 15 residues long. CDR1 and CDR2 from the germline V gene are KGHSH and LQKENI. The DNA of the CDR3 is TGTGCCAGCTCACCTCCGGGACAGCGCACAGATACGCAGTATTTT. Translation: CASSPPGQRTDTQYF.

This clonotype has only a few counts. At one boundary the junction diverges from the germline segment, which might be a read error. V is TRBV20-1 and J is TRBJ1-1; weak D call: TRBD1 (6 bases). Per the germline V gene, CDR1 is DFQATT and CDR2 is SNEGSKA (reference sequence). The CDR3 sequence is 15 residues long. The CDR3 sequence is CSAREGRGPNTEASF. The CDR3 DNA sequence: TGCAGTGCTAGAGAGGGGCGGGGGCCGAACACTGAAGCTTCCTTT.

The V call is TRBV11-3, the J call TRBJ2-5; a possible D gene is TRBD2 (5 bases). This CDR3 is 15 amino acids long. The germline CDR1 and CDR2 sequences are SGHNT and YENEEA. V dropped 3 bases and J dropped 2 bases, with 13 bases sitting between them. The CDR3 DNA is TGTGCCAGCAGCTTGGGGAGTGTTGGACAAGAGACCCAGTACTTC. Translated, it gives CASSLGSVGQETQYF. The full variable domain, in which reference TRBV11-3 and TRBJ2-5 provide the parts outside the CDR3, is EAGVVQSPRYKIIEKKQPVAFWCNPISGHNTLYWYLQNLGQGPELLIRYENEEAVDDSQLPKDRFSAERLKGVDSTLKIQPAELGDSAVYLCASSLGSVGQETQYFGPGTRLLVL.

This clonotype was counted ten times or more. V and J are TRBV7-3 and TRBJ2-1; unclear D gene. Germline CDR1 reads SGHTA; CDR2 reads FQGTGA. The CDR3 contains 13 residues. V shed 0 bases and J shed 5 bases, with 5 bases lying between them. The CDR3: CASSLTHDNEQFF. Written as DNA, the CDR3 is TGTGCCAGCAGCTTAACACACGACAATGAGCAGTTCTTC.

In this sample, this clonotype turned up a few times. The CDR3 spells CASSLANRGQLDTQYF. The CDR3 DNA reads as TGCGCCAGCAGCTTGGCCAACAGGGGGCAGTTAGATACGCAGTATTTT. The chain links TRBV5-1 to TRBJ2-3, with 9 nucleotides matching TRBD1. The V gene end was trimmed by 0 bases and the J gene end by 5 bases; junction bases not matched to a gene: 7. There are 16 residues in the CDR3. Germline V gene sequence: CDR1 SGHRS, CDR2 YFSETQ.

There are many counts of this clonotype. The chain joins TRBV4-1 to TRBJ1-1, with unresolved D. The CDR3 consists of 15 residues. Per germline, CDR1 MGHRA and CDR2 YSYEKL. Trimming took 0 bases from V and 5 from J, leaving 13 bases between them. The CDR3 DNA sequence: TGCGCCAGCAGCCAAGATGAGGGCAGCTCGACTGAAGCTTTCTTT. Residues: CASSQDEGSSTEAFF.

J is TRBJ1-2 and V is TRBV11-2; D possibly corresponds to TRBD1 (5 bases). Per germline, CDR1 SGHAT and CDR2 FQNNGV. V was cut by 5 bases and J by 4 bases, with 17 bases left in between. The CDR3 sequence is 15 residues long. CDR3 region: CASSPLGARAYGYTF. The CDR3 region has the DNA TGTGCCAGCAGCCCCTTAGGGGCGCGCGCCTATGGCTACACCTTC. The whole variable domain, filled in from reference TRBV11-2 and TRBJ1-2, reads EAGVAQSPRYKIIEKRQSVAFWCNPISGHATLYWYQQILGQGPKLLIQFQNNGVVDDSQLPKDRFSAERLKGVDSTLKIQPAKLEDSAVYLCASSPLGARAYGYTFGSGTRLTVV.

This clonotype showed up just a few times. The chain links TRBV6-1 to TRBJ2-5; the D gene is possibly TRBD1 (6 bases). The CDR3 runs 15 residues. CDR1 is MNHNS, CDR2 SASEGT, per germline. Trimming left V 6 bases short and J 1 base short, with 15 bases between. CDR3 region: CASRVITGSQETQYF. The CDR3 region has the DNA TGTGCCAGCAGGGTCATAACAGGGTCCCAAGAGACCCAGTACTTC.

The sample holds many counts of this clonotype. The rearrangement uses TRBV2 and TRBJ1-1, with 10 bases that match TRBD1. CDR3 length: 13 residues. The germline CDR1 and CDR2 sequences are SNHLY and FYNNEI. With V trimmed by 7 bases and J by 6 bases, 5 bases remained unmatched. The CDR3 DNA follows: TGTGCCAGCACGGGACAGGGGATCCCTGAAGCTTTCTTT. It is translated as CASTGQGIPEAFF.

The chain combines TRBV10-2 with TRBJ1-1; TRBD1 agrees at 7 bases. The junction had 13 bases not matched to a gene; V was cut back by 0 bases and J by 3 bases. Germline V gives CDR1 WSHSY, CDR2 SAAADI. The CDR3 has 18 amino acids. The CDR3 region has the DNA TGCGCCAGCAGTGAGTCGAGGATTCCGGGACAGTTCTACACTGAAGCTTTCTTT. Translating it yields CASSESRIPGQFYTEAFF.

The chain employs TRBV6-1 and TRBJ2-7; unclear D gene. This CDR3 is 12 amino acids long. The germline V gene encodes CDR1 MNHNS and CDR2 SASEGT. V lost 6 bases, J lost 5 bases, and 11 bases lay in between. In nucleotides, the CDR3 is TGTGCCAGCAGGAGGACGGTGGACGAGCAGTACTTC. As protein: CASRRTVDEQYF.

This clonotype was detected ten times or more. This chain uses TRBV20-1 with TRBJ2-1; the D is unclear. The V gene's germline CDR1 is DFQATT and CDR2 SNEGSKA (reference sequence). The length of the CDR3 is 16 residues. V shed 0 bases and J shed 0 bases, with 12 bases lying between them. The CDR3 protein is CSARDGKLSSYNEQFF. CDR3 sequence (DNA): TGCAGTGCTAGAGACGGCAAACTTAGCTCCTACAATGAGCAGTTCTTC.

V and J are TRBV19 and TRBJ1-1, with D hard to call. The V gene's germline CDR1 is LNHDA and CDR2 SQIVND (reference sequence). The CDR3 spans 14 residues. Trimming removed 0 bases from V and 1 base from J, with 6 bases in between. The CDR3 spells CASSIDLRNTEAFF. CDR3 DNA: TGTGCCAGTAGTATAGATTTAAGGAACACTGAAGCTTTCTTT.

The CDR3 DNA follows: TGTGCCAGTAGCGGGACAGGGGGATTAGGGGAGCAGTTCTTC. Translated, it gives CASSGTGGLGEQFF. This chain connects TRBV19 to TRBJ2-1; TRBD1 matches at 11 bases. Losses at the gene ends were 6 bases for V and 10 bases for J; bases not matched to a gene: 8. The CDR3 totals 14 residues. CDR1 is LNHDA, CDR2 SQIVND, per germline (reference sequence).

Concerning this clonotype itself: The CDR3 does not end in the conserved phenylalanine or tryptophan, so this is likely a read error. This chain uses TRBV20-1 with TRBJ1-1; 7 nucleotides match TRBD1. V shed 5 bases, J shed 0 bases, and the junction held 9 bases outside the gene matches. This CDR3 has 15 residues. CDR1 is DFQATT, CDR2 SNEGSKA, per germline (reference sequence). CDR3 nucleotides: TGCAGTGCTCGGCAGGGGGACACGATGAACACTGAAGCTTTCTCT. This codes for CSARQGDTMNTEAFS.

This clonotype showed up many times. The rearrangement links TRBV20-1 to TRBJ1-2; D is ambiguous. Trimming took 0 bases from V and 7 from J, leaving 9 bases between them. Per germline, CDR1 DFQATT and CDR2 SNEGSKA (reference sequence). CDR3 size: 12 residues. The CDR3, as DNA: TGCAGTGCTAGAGAAGTGCGGGTTGGCTACACCTTC. Its protein product is CSAREVRVGYTF.

There are many counts of this clonotype. The chain employs TRBV7-9 and TRBJ2-2, with 8 bases matching TRBD1. CDR1 is SEHNR and CDR2 is FQNEAQ in the germline V gene (reference sequence). Trimming at V came to 5 bases and at J to 0 bases, leaving 5 bases not matched to a gene. CDR3 size: 16 residues. CDR3: CASSPGQGPNTGELFF. The DNA of the CDR3 is TGTGCCAGCAGCCCCGGACAGGGACCGAACACCGGGGAGCTGTTTTTT.

The chain is built from TRBV5-4 and TRBJ1-6, with D hard to call. The CDR3 has 14 amino acids. The germline V gene has CDR1 SGHNT and CDR2 YYREEE (reference sequence). Trimming stripped 7 bases from V and 8 bases from J, with 16 bases between. In nucleotides, the CDR3 is TGTGCCAGCGCAGTGGAACTTCGGGATTCACCCCTCCACTTT. As protein: CASAVELRDSPLHF.

The chain joins TRBV19 to TRBJ2-1; D ambiguous. V was shortened by 9 bases and J by 9 bases, with 21 bases between the two germline ends. CDR3 length: 14 amino acids. Germline V gene sequence: CDR1 LNHDA, CDR2 SQIVND (reference sequence). The CDR3 protein is CASQVVGPRGEQFF. The CDR3 nucleotides are TGTGCCAGCCAAGTAGTGGGTCCGCGCGGTGAGCAGTTCTTC.

The V call is TRBV9, the J call TRBJ2-1; D is unresolved. Germline assignment: CDR1 SGDLS and CDR2 YYNGEE. V lost 0 bases and J 10 bases, leaving 5 bases between the germline ends. The CDR3 runs to 11 residues. The CDR3 nucleotides are TGTGCCAGCAGCGTAGGGCAGGAGCAGTTCTTC. Amino acids: CASSVGQEQFF.